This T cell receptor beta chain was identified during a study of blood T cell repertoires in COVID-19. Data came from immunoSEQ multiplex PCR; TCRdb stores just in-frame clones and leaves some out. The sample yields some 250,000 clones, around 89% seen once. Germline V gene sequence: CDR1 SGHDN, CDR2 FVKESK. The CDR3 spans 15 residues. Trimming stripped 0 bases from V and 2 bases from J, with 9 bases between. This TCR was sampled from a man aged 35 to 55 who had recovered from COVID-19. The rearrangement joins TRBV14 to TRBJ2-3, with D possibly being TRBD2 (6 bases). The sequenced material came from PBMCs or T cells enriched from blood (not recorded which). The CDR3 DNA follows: TGTGCCAGCAGCCAAGATTTGCGGGACACAGATACGCAGTATTTT. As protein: CASSQDLRDTDTQYF.